The present entry profiles one T cell receptor (beta chain) with its context. Its target is not known. This sample includes further DNA sequences coding for the same CDR3. This entry is derived from a study of shared clonotypes between healthy human individuals. Study-wide background: Donors had three CD4 naive, three CD4 memory, two CD8 naive and one CD8 memory plate apiece. Broader study findings: Investigators expected sequencing depth to affect clonotype sharing among donors.

Sorted subsets were amplified in replicate PCRs using about 200 ng DNA, 30,000 to 35,000 T cell genomes. TCRdb keeps only in-frame clones here, not all; method: immunoSEQ multiplex PCR. The data show roughly 2.4 million clones, almost 96% seen once. The length of the CDR3 is 13 residues. Trimming left V 2 bases short and J 0 bases short, with 7 bases between. Germline assignment: CDR1 SQVTM and CDR2 ANQGSEA. The split of CD4+ cells yielded CD45RA+ naive and CD45RA-negative memory subsets. The sample consisted of naive CD4+ T cells sorted from blood. Stated subset: CD45RA+ positively selected. The chain couples TRBV29-1 to TRBJ1-1; maybe TRBD1 (5 bases). The sequence was obtained from a man aged 18 to 29 in good health. CDR3 bases: TGCAGCGTTGAAAGACAGCTGAACACTGAAGCTTTCTTT. Translating it yields CSVERQLNTEAFF.